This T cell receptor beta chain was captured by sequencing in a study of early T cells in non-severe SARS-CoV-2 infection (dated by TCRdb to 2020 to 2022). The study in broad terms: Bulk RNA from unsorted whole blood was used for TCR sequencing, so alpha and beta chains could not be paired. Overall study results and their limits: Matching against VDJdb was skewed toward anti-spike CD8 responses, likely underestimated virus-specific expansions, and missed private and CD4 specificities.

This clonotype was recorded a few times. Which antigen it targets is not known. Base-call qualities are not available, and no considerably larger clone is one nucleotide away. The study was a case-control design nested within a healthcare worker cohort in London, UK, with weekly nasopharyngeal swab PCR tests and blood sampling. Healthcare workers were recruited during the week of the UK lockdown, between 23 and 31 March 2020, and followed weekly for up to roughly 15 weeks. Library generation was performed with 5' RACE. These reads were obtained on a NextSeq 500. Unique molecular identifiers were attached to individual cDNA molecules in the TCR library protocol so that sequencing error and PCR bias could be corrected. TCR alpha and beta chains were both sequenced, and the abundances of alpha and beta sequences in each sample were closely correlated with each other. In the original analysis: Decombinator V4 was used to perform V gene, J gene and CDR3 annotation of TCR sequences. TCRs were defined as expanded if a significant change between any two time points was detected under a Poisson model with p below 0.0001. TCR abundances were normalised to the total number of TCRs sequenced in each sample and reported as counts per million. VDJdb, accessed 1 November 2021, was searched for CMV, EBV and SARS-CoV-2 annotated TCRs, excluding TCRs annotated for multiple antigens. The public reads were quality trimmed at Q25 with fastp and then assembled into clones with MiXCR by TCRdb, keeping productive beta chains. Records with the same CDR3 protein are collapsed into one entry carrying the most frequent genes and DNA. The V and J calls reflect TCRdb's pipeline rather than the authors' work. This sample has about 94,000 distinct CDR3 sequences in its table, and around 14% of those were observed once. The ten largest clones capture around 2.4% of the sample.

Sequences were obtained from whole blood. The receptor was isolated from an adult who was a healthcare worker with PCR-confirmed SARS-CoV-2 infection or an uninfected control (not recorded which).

This receptor carries the CDR3 CASSGLRLDEKLFF. The DNA sequence is as follows: TGTGCCAGCAGTGGTTTACGGCTCGATGAAAAACTGTTTTTT. In this chain, TRBV28 is recombined with TRBJ1-4, with the D gene not clear enough to name. Including cysteine and phenylalanine, the CDR3 has 14 amino acids. The retained sequence is limited to the CDR3, 42 bases, with the frame set at the first base. Trimming removed 5 bases from V and 6 bases from J, leaving 13 bases between the germline ends. CDR1 is given as MDHEN and CDR2 as SYDVKM, both from the germline V gene. Full variable domain (CDR3 extended with the reference TRBV28 and TRBJ1-4 proteins): DVKVTQSSRYLVKRTGEKVFLECVQDMDHENMFWYRQDPGLGLRLIYFSYDVKMKEKGDIPEGYSVSREKKERFSLILESASTNQTSMYLCASSGLRLDEKLFFGSGTQLSVL.